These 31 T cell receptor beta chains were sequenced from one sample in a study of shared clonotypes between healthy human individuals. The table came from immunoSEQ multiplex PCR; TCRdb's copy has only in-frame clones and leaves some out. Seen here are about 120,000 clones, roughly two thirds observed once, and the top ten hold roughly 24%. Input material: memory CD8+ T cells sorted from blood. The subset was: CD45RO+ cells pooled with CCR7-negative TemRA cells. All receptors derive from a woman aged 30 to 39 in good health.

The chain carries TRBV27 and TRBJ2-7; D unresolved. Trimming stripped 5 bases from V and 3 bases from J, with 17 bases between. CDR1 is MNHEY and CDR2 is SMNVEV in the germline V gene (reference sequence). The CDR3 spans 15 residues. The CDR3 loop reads CASSTGIGLNYEQYF. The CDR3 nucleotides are TGTGCCAGCAGTACCGGAATAGGGCTTAACTACGAGCAGTACTTC.

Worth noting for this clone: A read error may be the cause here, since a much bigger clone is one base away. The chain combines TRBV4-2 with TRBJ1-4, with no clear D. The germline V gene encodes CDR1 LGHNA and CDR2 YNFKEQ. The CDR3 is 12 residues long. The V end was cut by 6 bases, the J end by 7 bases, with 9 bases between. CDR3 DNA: TGTGCCAGCAGTTTTCGTGGTGAAAAACTGTTTTTT. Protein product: CASSFRGEKLFF.

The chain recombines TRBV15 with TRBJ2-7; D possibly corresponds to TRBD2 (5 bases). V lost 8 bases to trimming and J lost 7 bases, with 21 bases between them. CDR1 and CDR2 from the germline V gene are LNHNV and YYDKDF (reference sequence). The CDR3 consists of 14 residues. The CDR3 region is CATAPDSVLGEQYF. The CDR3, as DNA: TGTGCCACCGCCCCGGACTCCGTTTTGGGAGAGCAGTACTTC.

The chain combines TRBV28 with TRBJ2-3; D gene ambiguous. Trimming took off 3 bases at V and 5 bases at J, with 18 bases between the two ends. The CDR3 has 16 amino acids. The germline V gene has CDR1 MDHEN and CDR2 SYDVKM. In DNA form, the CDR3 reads TGTGCCAGCAGTTTCTACCCGGGTTGGCCTCGAGATACGCAGTATTTT. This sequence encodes CASSFYPGWPRDTQYF.

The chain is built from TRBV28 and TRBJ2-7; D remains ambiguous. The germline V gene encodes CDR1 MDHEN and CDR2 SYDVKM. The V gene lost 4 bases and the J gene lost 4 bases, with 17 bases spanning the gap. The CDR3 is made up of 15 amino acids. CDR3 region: CASSYTPSRGYEQYF. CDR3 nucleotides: TGTGCCAGCAGTTACACCCCTTCCCGAGGATACGAGCAGTACTTC.

DNA for the CDR3: TGTGCCAGCAGCTTAATGCAGGGGGACTACAATGAGCAGTTCTTC. As protein: CASSLMQGDYNEQFF. J is TRBJ2-1 and V is TRBV11-1; the match to TRBD1 covers 7 bases. J lost 3 bases, V lost 2 bases, and 4 bases had no gene match. Per germline, CDR1 SGHAT and CDR2 FQDESV (reference sequence). This CDR3 spans 15 amino acids.

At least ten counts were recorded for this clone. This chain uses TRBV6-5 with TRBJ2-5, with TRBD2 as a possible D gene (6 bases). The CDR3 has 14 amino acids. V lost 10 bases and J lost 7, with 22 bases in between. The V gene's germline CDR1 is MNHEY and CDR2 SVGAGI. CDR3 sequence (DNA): TGTGCCACCCAAGGGACTGCGCAGCAGGGGACCCAGTACTTC. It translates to CATQGTAQQGTQYF.

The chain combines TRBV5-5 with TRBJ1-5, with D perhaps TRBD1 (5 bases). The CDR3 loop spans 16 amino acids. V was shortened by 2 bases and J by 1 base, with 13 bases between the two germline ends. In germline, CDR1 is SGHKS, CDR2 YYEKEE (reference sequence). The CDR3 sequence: CASSFSQDTSNQPQHF. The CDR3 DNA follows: TGTGCCAGCAGCTTTTCACAGGACACCAGCAATCAGCCCCAGCATTTT.

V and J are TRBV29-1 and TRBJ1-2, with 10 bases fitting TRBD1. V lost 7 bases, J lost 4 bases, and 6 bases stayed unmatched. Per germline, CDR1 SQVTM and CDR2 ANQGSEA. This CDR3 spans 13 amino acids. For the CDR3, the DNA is TGCAGCGCCCTAGGGACAGGGGCCTATGGCTACACCTTC. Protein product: CSALGTGAYGYTF. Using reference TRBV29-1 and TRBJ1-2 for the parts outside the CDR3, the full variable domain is SAVISQKPSRDICQRGTSLTIQCQVDSQVTMMFWYRQQPGQSLTLIATANQGSEATYESGFVIDKFPISRPNLTFSTLTVSNMSPEDSSIYLCSALGTGAYGYTFGSGTRLTVV.

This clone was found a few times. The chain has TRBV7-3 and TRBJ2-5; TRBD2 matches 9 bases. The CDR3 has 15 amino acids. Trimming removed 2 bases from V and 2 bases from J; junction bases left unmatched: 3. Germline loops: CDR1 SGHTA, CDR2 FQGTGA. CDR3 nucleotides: TGTGCCAGCAGCTTAGCGGGAGGGCGACAAGAGACCCAGTACTTC. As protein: CASSLAGGRQETQYF. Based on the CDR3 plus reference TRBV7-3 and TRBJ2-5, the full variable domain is GAGVSQTPSNKVTEKGKYVELRCDPISGHTALYWYRQSLGQGPEFLIYFQGTGAADDSGLPNDRFFAVRPEGSVSTLKIQRTERGDSAVYLCASSLAGGRQETQYFGPGTRLLVL.

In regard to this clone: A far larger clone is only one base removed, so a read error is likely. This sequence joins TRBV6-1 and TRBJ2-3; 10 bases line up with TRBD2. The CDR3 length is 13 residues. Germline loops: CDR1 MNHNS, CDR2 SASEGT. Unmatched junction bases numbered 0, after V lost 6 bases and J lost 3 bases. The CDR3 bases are TGTGCCAGCAGGACTAGCGGGACAGATACGCAGTATTTT. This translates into CASRTSGTDTQYF.

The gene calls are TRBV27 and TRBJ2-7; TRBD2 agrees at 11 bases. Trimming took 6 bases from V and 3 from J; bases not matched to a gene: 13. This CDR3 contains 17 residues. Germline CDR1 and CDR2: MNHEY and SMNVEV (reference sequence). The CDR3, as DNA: TGTGCCAGCAGCGTAACGCATTGGACTAGCGGGTACTACGAGCAGTACTTC. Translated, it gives CASSVTHWTSGYYEQYF.

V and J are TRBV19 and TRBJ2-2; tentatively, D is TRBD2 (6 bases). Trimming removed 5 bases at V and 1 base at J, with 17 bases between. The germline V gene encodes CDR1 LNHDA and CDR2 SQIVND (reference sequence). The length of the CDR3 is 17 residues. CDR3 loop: CASSYLGVGGNTGELFF. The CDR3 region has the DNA TGTGCCAGTAGTTACCTCGGCGTGGGAGGGAACACCGGGGAGCTGTTTTTT.

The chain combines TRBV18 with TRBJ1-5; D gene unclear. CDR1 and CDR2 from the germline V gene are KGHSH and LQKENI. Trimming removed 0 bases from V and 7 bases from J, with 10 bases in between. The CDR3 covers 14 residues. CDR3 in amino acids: CASSPPSGGQPQHF. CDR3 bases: TGTGCCAGCTCACCACCGAGCGGAGGGCAGCCCCAGCATTTT.

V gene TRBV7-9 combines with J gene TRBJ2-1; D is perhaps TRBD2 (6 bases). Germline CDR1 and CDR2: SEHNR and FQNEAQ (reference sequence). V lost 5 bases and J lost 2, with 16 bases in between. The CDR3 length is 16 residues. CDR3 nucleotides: TGTGCCAGCAGCGGCCCTCGGGGGTGGACCTACAATGAGCAGTTCTTC. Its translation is CASSGPRGWTYNEQFF.

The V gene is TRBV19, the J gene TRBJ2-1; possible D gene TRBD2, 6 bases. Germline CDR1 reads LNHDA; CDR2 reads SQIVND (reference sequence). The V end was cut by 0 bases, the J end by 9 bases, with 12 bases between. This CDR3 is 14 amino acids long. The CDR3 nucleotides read TGTGCCAGTAGTATAGAGGCGGGGTGGGGTGAGCAGTTCTTC. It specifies CASSIEAGWGEQFF.

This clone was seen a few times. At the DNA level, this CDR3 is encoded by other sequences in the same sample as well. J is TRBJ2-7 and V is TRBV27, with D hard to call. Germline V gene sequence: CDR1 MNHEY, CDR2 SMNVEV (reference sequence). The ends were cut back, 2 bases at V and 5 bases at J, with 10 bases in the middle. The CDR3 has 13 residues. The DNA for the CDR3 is TGTGCCAGCAGTTTAATTAGGGAAGACGAGCAGTACTTC. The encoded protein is CASSLIREDEQYF.

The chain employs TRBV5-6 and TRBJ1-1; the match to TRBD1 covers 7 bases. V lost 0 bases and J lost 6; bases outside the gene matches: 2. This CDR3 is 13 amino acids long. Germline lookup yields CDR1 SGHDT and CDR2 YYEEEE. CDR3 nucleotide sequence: TGTGCCAGCAGCTTGGGAGGGGGCCCTGAAGCTTTCTTT. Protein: CASSLGGGPEAFF.

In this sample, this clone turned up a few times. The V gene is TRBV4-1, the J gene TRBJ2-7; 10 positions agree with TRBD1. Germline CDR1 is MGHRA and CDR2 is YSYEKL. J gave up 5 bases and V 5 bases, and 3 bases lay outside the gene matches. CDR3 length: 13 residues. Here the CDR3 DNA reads TGCGCCAGCAGCGGGGACAGGGGTGACGAGCAGTACTTC. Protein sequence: CASSGDRGDEQYF.

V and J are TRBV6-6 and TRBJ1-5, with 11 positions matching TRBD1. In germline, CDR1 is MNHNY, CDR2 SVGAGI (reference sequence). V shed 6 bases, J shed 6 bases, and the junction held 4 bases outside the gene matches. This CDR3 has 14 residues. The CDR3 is CASSSGTGGQPQHF. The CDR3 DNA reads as TGTGCCAGCAGCTCCGGGACAGGGGGTCAGCCCCAGCATTTT.

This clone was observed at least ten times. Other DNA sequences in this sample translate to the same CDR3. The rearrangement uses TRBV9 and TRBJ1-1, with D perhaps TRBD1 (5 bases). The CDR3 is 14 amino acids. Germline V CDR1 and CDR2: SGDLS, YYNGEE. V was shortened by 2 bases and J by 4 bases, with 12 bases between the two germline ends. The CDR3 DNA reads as TGTGCCAGCAGCGTTTCCTGGGGGGGCACTGAAGCTTTCTTT. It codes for CASSVSWGGTEAFF.

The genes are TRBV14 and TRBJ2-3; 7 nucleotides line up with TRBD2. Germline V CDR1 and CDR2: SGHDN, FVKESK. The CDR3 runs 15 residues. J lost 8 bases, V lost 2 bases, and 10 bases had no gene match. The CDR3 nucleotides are TGTGCCAGCAGCCAATTTAGAGATTCTAGCGGTACGCAGTATTTT. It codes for CASSQFRDSSGTQYF. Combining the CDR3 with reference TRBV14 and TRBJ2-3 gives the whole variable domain EAGVTQFPSHSVIEKGQTVTLRCDPISGHDNLYWYRRVMGKEIKFLLHFVKESKQDESGMPNNRFLAERTGGTYSTLKVQPAELEDSGVYFCASSQFRDSSGTQYFGPGTRLTVL.

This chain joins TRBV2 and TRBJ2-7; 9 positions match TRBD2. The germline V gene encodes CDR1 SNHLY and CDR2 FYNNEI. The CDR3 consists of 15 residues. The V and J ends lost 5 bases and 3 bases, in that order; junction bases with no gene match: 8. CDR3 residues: CASSITSGRLYEQYF. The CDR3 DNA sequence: TGTGCCAGCAGTATTACTAGCGGGCGCCTCTACGAGCAGTACTTC.

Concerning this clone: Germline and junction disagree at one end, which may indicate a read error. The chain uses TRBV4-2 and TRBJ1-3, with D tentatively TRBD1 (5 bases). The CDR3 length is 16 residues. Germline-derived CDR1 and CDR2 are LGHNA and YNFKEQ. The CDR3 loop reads CASSEEGDLSGNTIYF. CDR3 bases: TGTGCCAGCAGCGAAGAAGGGGACCTCTCTGGAAACACCATATATTTT.

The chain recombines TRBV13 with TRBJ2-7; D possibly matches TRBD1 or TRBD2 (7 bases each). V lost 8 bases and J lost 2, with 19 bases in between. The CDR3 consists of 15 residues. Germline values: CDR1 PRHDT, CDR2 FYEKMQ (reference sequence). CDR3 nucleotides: TGTGCCAGCCGGGTCCAGGGGGGGAATCCCTACGAGCAGTACTTC. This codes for CASRVQGGNPYEQYF.

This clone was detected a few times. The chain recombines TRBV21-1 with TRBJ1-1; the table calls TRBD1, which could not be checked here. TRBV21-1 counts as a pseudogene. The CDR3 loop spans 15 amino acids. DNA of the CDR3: TGTGCCAGCAGGACAGGGGGCAAGGGAAGAACTGAAGCTTTCTTT. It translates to CASRTGGKGRTEAFF.

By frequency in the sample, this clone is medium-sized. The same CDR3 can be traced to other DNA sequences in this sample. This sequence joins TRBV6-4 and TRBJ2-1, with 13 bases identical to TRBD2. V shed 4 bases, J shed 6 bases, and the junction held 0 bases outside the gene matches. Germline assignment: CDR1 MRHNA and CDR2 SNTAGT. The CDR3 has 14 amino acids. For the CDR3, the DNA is TGTGCCAGCAGTGGACTAGCGGGAGGCAATGAGCAGTTCTTC. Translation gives CASSGLAGGNEQFF.

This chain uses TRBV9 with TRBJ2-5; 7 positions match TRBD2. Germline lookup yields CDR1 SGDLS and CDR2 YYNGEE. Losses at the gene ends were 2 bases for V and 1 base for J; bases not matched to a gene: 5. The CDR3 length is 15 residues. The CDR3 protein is CASSVSGGVQETQYF. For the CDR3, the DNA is TGTGCCAGCAGCGTCTCTGGGGGGGTCCAAGAGACCCAGTACTTC.

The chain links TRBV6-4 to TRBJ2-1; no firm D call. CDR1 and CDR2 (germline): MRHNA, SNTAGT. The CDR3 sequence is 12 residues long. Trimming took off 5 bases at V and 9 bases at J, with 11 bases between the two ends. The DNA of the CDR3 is TGTGCCAGCAGTTTGGAAAGTGGTGAGCAGTTCTTC. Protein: CASSLESGEQFF.

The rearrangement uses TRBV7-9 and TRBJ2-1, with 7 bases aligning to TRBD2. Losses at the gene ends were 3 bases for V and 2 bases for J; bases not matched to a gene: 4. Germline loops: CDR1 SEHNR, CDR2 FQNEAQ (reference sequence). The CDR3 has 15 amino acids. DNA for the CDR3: TGTGCCAGCAGCTTTCTAGCGGCGACCTACAATGAGCAGTTCTTC. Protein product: CASSFLAATYNEQFF.

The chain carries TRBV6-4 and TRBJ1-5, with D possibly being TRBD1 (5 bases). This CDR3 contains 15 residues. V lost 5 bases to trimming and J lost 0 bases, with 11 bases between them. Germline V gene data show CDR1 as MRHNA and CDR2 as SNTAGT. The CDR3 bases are TGTGCCAGCAGTCCCGGGACGGATAGCAATCAGCCCCAGCATTTT. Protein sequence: CASSPGTDSNQPQHF.